Presented here are 2 T cell receptor beta chains from one specimen sequenced in a study of blood T cell repertoires in COVID-19. Assay: immunoSEQ multiplex PCR; the TCRdb copy retains only in-frame clones and omits some. The sample contains under 400,000 clones, approximately 89% of which appear only once. Sequenced material: peripheral blood. Receptor source: a woman in her fifties or sixties with COVID-19, enrolled during active disease.

The chain carries TRBV2 and TRBJ2-5; 10 positions agree with TRBD2. V trimming: 6 bases; J trimming: 2 bases; junction bases outside the gene matches: 6. The CDR3 runs 15 residues. Per germline, CDR1 SNHLY and CDR2 FYNNEI. This chain's CDR3 is CASRAERGGQETQYF. The CDR3 DNA follows: TGTGCCAGCAGAGCGGAGCGGGGGGGACAAGAGACCCAGTACTTC.

The rearrangement joins TRBV5-1 to TRBJ2-5; a weak D match, TRBD1 (5 bases). Germline V gene data show CDR1 as SGHRS and CDR2 as YFSETQ. CDR3 length: 13 residues. The V end was cut by 8 bases, the J end by 5 bases, with 16 bases between. The CDR3 region has the DNA TGCGCCAGTCAAATACAGGCGCGGGAGACCCAGTACTTC. Its translation is CASQIQARETQYF.